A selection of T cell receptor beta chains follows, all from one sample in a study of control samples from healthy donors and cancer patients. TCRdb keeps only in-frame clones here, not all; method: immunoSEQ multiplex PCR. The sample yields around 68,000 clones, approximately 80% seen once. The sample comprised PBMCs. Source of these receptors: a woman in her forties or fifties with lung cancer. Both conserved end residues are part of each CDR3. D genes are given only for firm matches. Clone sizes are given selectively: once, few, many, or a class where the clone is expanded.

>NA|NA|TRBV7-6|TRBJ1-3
CASSSIGQYSNTIYF
TGTGCCAGCAGCTCGATCGGACAGTATTCTAACACCATATATTTT
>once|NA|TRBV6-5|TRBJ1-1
CASTPTGPNTEAFF
TGTGCCAGCACCCCGACAGGACCCAACACTGAAGCTTTCTTT
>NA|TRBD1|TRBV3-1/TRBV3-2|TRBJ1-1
CASSQGRQGAAFF
TGTGCCAGCAGCCAAGGCCGACAGGGTGCAGCTTTCTTT
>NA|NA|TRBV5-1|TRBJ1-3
CASSSDGRSGNTIYF
TGCGCCAGCAGCTCGGACGGACGCTCTGGAAACACCATATATTTT
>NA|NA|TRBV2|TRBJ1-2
CASRGDGYGYTF
TGTGCCAGCAGGGGAGACGGCTATGGCTACACCTTC
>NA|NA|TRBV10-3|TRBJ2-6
CAISEIQGPGANVLTF
TGTGCCATCAGTGAGATCCAGGGGCCTGGGGCCAACGTCCTGACTTTC
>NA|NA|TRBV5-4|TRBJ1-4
CASSSAGSRSNEKLFF
TGTGCCAGCAGCTCCGCAGGGTCTAGGTCTAATGAAAAACTGTTTTTT
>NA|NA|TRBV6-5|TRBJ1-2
CASSYSQRDYYGYTF
TGTGCCAGCAGTTACTCCCAAAGGGACTACTATGGCTACACCTTC
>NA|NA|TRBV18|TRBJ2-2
CASSPPTGRGELFF
TGTGCCAGCTCACCACCGACGGGAAGAGGGGAGCTGTTTTTT
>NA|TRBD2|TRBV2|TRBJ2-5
CASSPQGGGGETQYF
TGTGCCAGCAGTCCACAGGGCGGGGGGGGAGAGACCCAGTACTTC
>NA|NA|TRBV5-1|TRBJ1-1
CASSLVGAKGTEAFF
TGCGCCAGCAGCTTGGTAGGGGCTAAGGGCACTGAAGCTTTCTTT
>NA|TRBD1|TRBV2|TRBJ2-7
CASLDRSSYEQYF
TGTGCCAGCTTGGACAGGTCCTCCTACGAGCAGTACTTC
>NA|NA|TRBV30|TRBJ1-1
CAWRGSTEAFF
TGTGCCTGGAGAGGTAGCACTGAAGCTTTCTTT
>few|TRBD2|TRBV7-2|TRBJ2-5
CASTSPGGSETQYF
TGTGCCAGCACCTCTCCGGGGGGGTCGGAGACCCAGTACTTC
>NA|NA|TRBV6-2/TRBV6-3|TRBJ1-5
CASSWTRVQPQHF
TGTGCCAGCAGTTGGACTAGGGTTCAGCCCCAGCATTTT
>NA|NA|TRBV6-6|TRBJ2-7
CASSTNREAEQYF
TGTGCCAGCAGTACCAATAGGGAAGCCGAGCAGTACTTC
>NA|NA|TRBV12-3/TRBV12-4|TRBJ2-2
CASSPPHTGELFF
TGTGCCAGCAGTCCACCACACACCGGGGAGCTGTTTTTT
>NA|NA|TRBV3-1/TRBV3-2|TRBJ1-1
CASSQSRARPEAFF
TGTGCCAGCAGCCAAAGTAGGGCAAGGCCCGAAGCTTTCTTT
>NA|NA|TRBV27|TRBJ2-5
CASSSMGDSGPQYF
TGTGCCAGCAGTTCCATGGGGGACTCGGGGCCCCAGTACTTC
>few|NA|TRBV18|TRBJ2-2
CASGYQANTGELFF
TGTGCCAGCGGGTACCAAGCGAACACCGGGGAGCTGTTTTTT
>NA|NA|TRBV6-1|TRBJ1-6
CASSPQGSPLHF
TGTGCCAGCAGTCCCCAGGGATCACCCCTCCACTTT
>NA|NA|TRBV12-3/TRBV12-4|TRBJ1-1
CASSSRLNTEAFF
TGTGCCAGCAGTTCACGCTTGAACACTGAAGCTTTCTTT
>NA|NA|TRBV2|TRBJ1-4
CASRRSLGEKLFF
TGTGCCAGCAGGAGATCCCTAGGTGAAAAACTGTTTTTT
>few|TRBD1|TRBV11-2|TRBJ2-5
CASSSRGLETQYF
TGTGCCAGCAGCTCCAGGGGGCTGGAGACCCAGTACTTC
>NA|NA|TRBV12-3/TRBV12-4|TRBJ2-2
CASSPLATGELFF
TGTGCCAGCAGCCCGTTAGCCACCGGGGAGCTGTTTTTT
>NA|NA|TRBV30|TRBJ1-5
CAWSRTGSQPQHF
TGTGCCTGGAGCAGAACAGGGAGCCAGCCCCAGCATTTT
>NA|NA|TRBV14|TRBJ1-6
CASSQDGSYNSPLHF
TGTGCCAGCAGCCAAGATGGCTCCTATAATTCACCCCTCCACTTT
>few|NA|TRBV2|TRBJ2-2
CASSDDRGHTGELFF
TGTGCCAGCAGTGATGACCGGGGCCACACCGGGGAGCTGTTTTTT
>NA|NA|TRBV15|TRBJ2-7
CATSRETGYSTYEQYF
TGTGCCACCAGCAGAGAAACAGGATATTCCACCTACGAGCAGTACTTC
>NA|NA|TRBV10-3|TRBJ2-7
CAISEPDRGPYEQYF
TGTGCCATCAGTGAGCCAGACAGAGGACCCTACGAGCAGTACTTC
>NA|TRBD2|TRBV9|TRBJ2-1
CASNIAGGPYNEQFF
TGTGCCAGCAACATAGCGGGGGGCCCCTACAATGAGCAGTTCTTC
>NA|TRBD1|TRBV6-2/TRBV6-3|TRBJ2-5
CASSYPGQIQETQYF
TGTGCCAGCAGTTACCCGGGACAGATCCAAGAGACCCAGTACTTC
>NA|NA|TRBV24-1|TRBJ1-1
CATSEGDIENTEAFF
TGTGCCACCAGTGAGGGGGACATCGAGAACACTGAAGCTTTCTTT
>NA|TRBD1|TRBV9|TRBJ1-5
CASSVGQGADQPQHF
TGTGCCAGCAGCGTCGGACAGGGGGCCGATCAGCCCCAGCATTTT
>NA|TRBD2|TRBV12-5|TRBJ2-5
CASGLYQTSGGVQETQYF
TGTGCTAGTGGTTTGTACCAGACTAGCGGGGGGGTACAAGAGACCCAGTACTTC
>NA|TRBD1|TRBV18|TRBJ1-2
CASSKTGGDYGYTF
TGTGCCAGCTCGAAAACAGGGGGCGACTATGGCTACACCTTC
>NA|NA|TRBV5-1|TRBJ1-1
CASSLDPNTEAFF
TGCGCCAGCAGCTTGGACCCGAACACTGAAGCTTTCTTT
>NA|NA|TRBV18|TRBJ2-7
CASSPSVYEQYF
TGTGCCAGCTCACCATCGGTTTACGAGCAGTACTTC
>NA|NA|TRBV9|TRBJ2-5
CASSPLGGGAGETQYF
TGTGCCAGCAGCCCGCTGGGGGGCGGGGCGGGCGAGACCCAGTACTTC
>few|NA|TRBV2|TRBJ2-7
CASSDLGSLLSYEQYF
TGTGCCAGCAGTGATTTGGGGAGTTTGCTCTCCTACGAGCAGTACTTC
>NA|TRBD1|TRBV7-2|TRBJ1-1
CASSTGVVTEAFF
TGTGCCAGCAGCACAGGGGTAGTCACTGAAGCTTTCTTT
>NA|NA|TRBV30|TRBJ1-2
CAWSVRRSPTF
TGTGCCTGGAGTGTACGCAGGTCCCCCACCTTC